This is a list of T cell receptor beta chains from one sample in a study of PD-L1 blockade in urothelial cancer. Generated by immunoSEQ multiplex PCR, the TCRdb table keeps only in-frame clones and is missing some. The sample lists over 45,000 clones; about 82% were seen once. The sample consisted of PBMCs, taken around atezolizumab (anti-PD-L1) treatment. The receptor source for this set is a man aged 60-69 years with urothelial cancer. The CDR3 runs from the conserved cysteine through the conserved F or W. Each record gives: D gene, clone size, V gene, J gene, CDR3 DNA, CDR3 protein. The D gene is left open where the match is weak. The size of a clone is reported for some rows only, either as once, few or many, or as a class for expanded clones.

NA	NA	TRBV7-9	TRBJ2-7	TGTGCCAGCAGCTTAGTGAGTGATTACTCCTACGAGCAGTACTTC	CASSLVSDYSYEQYF
TRBD1	NA	TRBV19	TRBJ2-7	TGTGCCAGTAGCGGGTTAACCGACAGGGGGTCCTACGAGCAGTACTTC	CASSGLTDRGSYEQYF
NA	NA	TRBV11-2	TRBJ2-1	TGTGCCAGCAGCTTAGACAGGGGTCTCGATGAGCAGTTCTTC	CASSLDRGLDEQFF
NA	NA	TRBV9	TRBJ2-5	TGTGCCAGCAGCGCTGGGGGGTTTTCCGAAGAGACCCAGTACTTC	CASSAGGFSEETQYF
NA	few	TRBV20-1	TRBJ1-2	TGCAGTGCTAGAAACCGGGAAGGCTACACCTTC	CSARNREGYTF
TRBD2	once	TRBV5-4	TRBJ2-1	TGTGCCAGCAGCGCCGGCCAGGTAGCGGGGGGCTACAATGAGCAGTTCTTC	CASSAGQVAGGYNEQFF
TRBD2	NA	TRBV10-2	TRBJ2-5	TGCGCCAGCGCCGGAGCTAGCGGGTTCTACGAGACCCAGTACTTC	CASAGASGFYETQYF
TRBD1	NA	TRBV6-1	TRBJ1-5	TGTGCCAGCAGTGCCCGGACAGGCGGCAATCAGCCCCAGCATTTT	CASSARTGGNQPQHF
NA	NA	TRBV29-1	TRBJ2-1	TGCAGCGTTGATCCCGCGGCTGTCAATGAGCAGTTCTTC	CSVDPAAVNEQFF
TRBD1	NA	TRBV6-5	TRBJ2-2	TGTGCCAGCAGTTACCAACAGGGGTTGGGCACCGGGGAGCTGTTTTTT	CASSYQQGLGTGELFF
NA	NA	TRBV7-2	TRBJ1-1	TGTGCCAGCAGATCTATCCGGGAAGCTTTCTTT	CASRSIREAFF
TRBD1	medium-sized	TRBV14	TRBJ1-1	TGTGCCAGCAGCCGACAAGGAATCGGGACAGGAATTATGAACACTGAAGCTTTCTTT	CASSRQGIGTGIMNTEAFF
NA	NA	TRBV30	TRBJ2-2	TGTGCCTGGAGTGTCGAGCGGAACACCGGGGAGCTGTTTTTT	CAWSVERNTGELFF
NA	NA	TRBV6-5	TRBJ1-4	TGTGCCAGCAGTTATTTGCAGGGCCTACCCACAAAACTGTTTTTT	CASSYLQGLPTKLFF
NA	few	TRBV2	TRBJ1-6	TGTGCCAGCAGGAGGAATTCACCCCTCCACTTT	CASRRNSPLHF
NA	NA	TRBV7-9	TRBJ1-1	TGTGCCAGCAGCTTATTAGGGGCGCGTGGGGCGAACACTGAAGCTTTCTTT	CASSLLGARGANTEAFF
TRBD1	NA	TRBV11-2	TRBJ1-6	TGTGCCAGCAGCTTAGCGTCTTGGGGACAGGGGGTTTCACCCCTCCACTTT	CASSLASWGQGVSPLHF
TRBD2	NA	TRBV7-2	TRBJ2-5	TGTGCCAGCAGCTCGACGACTAGCGGGGGGGCCGGAAAGACCCAGTACTTC	CASSSTTSGGAGKTQYF
NA	NA	TRBV27	TRBJ1-2	TGTGCCAGCAGTTCCGCTGAGGGCCGTAAGAGCTACACCTTC	CASSSAEGRKSYTF
NA	once	TRBV6-6	TRBJ2-3	TGTGCCACCTCCACGGGGCGGGGCCGCTTCACAGATACGCAGTATTTT	CATSTGRGRFTDTQYF
NA	NA	TRBV25-1	TRBJ1-1	TGTGCCAGCAGTGGTCAAGGGACAAGAACTGAAGCTTTCTTT	CASSGQGTRTEAFF
NA	NA	TRBV6-1	TRBJ1-1	TGTGCCAGCAGACCGTTAGTGGGGCACACTGAAGCTTTCTTT	CASRPLVGHTEAFF
NA	NA	TRBV7-9	TRBJ1-3	TGTGCCAGCAGCCCCCGGGGCTCTGGAAACACCATATATTTT	CASSPRGSGNTIYF
TRBD2	NA	TRBV12-5	TRBJ2-2	TGTGCTAGTGGTTTGGCCCCCGGGACTAGCGGGGGTAACACCGGGGAGCTGTTTTTT	CASGLAPGTSGGNTGELFF
NA	NA	TRBV19	TRBJ1-1	TGTGCCAGTACAGGACAAGACACTGAAGCTTTCTTT	CASTGQDTEAFF
NA	NA	TRBV27	TRBJ1-1	TGTGCCAGCAGGTACTCAGGGGTTCAGGGCACTGAAGCTTTCTTT	CASRYSGVQGTEAFF
TRBD1	NA	TRBV6-5	TRBJ1-4	TGTGCCAGCAGTCCCGGGACAGTAAATGAAAAACTGTTTTTT	CASSPGTVNEKLFF
NA	NA	TRBV7-3	TRBJ2-7	TGTGCCAGCAGCTCGACCGACGGGTACGAGCAGTACTTC	CASSSTDGYEQYF
NA	NA	TRBV6-5	TRBJ1-4	TGTGCCAGCAGTCCCCGGCGCGGAGGAAATGAAAAACTGTTTTTT	CASSPRRGGNEKLFF
NA	NA	TRBV5-1	TRBJ1-2	TGCGCCAGCAGGGAAGGAGGGTATAACTATGGCTACACCTTC	CASREGGYNYGYTF
TRBD2	NA	TRBV19	TRBJ2-1	TGTGCCAGTAGTATCTGGGGGACTAGCCGAGAGCAGTTCTTC	CASSIWGTSREQFF
TRBD1	NA	TRBV27	TRBJ2-5	TGTGCCAGCACTGAGACAGGGCAAGAGACCCAGTACTTC	CASTETGQETQYF
NA	NA	TRBV7-2	TRBJ1-4	TGTGCCAGCAGCTTAGGTGCGGGGCCGTGGGAAAAACTGTTTTTT	CASSLGAGPWEKLFF
TRBD2	NA	TRBV19	TRBJ2-1	TGTGCCAGTAGTACGGACAGACTAGCGGGGGGGTTCTACAATGAGCAGTTCTTC	CASSTDRLAGGFYNEQFF
NA	NA	TRBV2	TRBJ1-1	TGTGCCAGCAGTTCGGACAGCCTCACTGAAGCTTTCTTT	CASSSDSLTEAFF
NA	NA	TRBV18	TRBJ1-1	TGTGCCAGCTCACCACGGGCGTACACTGAAGCTTTCTTT	CASSPRAYTEAFF
NA	NA	TRBV29-1	TRBJ2-3	TGCAGCGTTGATGGGGGGGCGGGGGATACGCAGTATTTT	CSVDGGAGDTQYF
NA	once	TRBV4-1	TRBJ2-1	TGCGCCAGCAGCCAAGAGACTAGTTACGGGGGGCTGTTCTTC	CASSQETSYGGLFF